The 21 T cell receptor beta chains in this list originate from one sample, sequenced in a study of response to subunit inactivated influenza vaccine. TCRdb called the RT-PCR reads again in MiXCR, with one record for every CDR3 protein. Of about 520,000 distinct CDR3 sequences in the sample, approximately 7.3% were seen once. This specimen was PBMCs from blood, taken less than 30 months after vaccination. All receptors derive from a man aged 45 to 75 who received an inactivated influenza vaccine.

The sample holds many counts of this clonotype. V usage is TRBV7-9 and J usage is TRBJ2-7; no firm D call. V gave up 5 bases and J gave up 0 bases, with 5 bases separating them. Germline CDR1 and CDR2: SEHNR and FQNEAQ (reference sequence). The CDR3 runs 12 residues. CDR3 residues: CASSRSSYEQYF. CDR3 DNA: TGTGCCAGCAGCCGTTCCTCCTACGAGCAGTACTTC.

This clonotype has ten or more counts. The chain combines TRBV10-1 with TRBJ2-1; TRBD2 aligns across 8 bases. Germline values: CDR1 WNHNN, CDR2 SYGVQD (reference sequence). This CDR3 has 15 residues. V was clipped by 5 bases and J by 5 bases; unmatched bases: 8. CDR3 bases: TGCGCCAGCAGTCTAACCGGGGGGGCCAACAATGAGCAGTTCTTC. As protein: CASSLTGGANNEQFF.

This sequence joins TRBV11-2 and TRBJ1-1, with TRBD1 as a possible D gene (5 bases). CDR3 length equals 15 residues. CDR1 and CDR2 from the germline V gene are SGHAT and FQNNGV. V dropped 3 bases and J dropped 3 bases, with 14 bases sitting between them. CDR3 sequence: CASSLQVTGDTEAFF. DNA for the CDR3: TGTGCCAGCAGCTTGCAGGTAACGGGGGACACTGAAGCTTTCTTT.

V usage is TRBV12-3 or TRBV12-4 and J usage is TRBJ1-2, with D unresolved. The germline V and J ends were trimmed by 1 base and 1 base, with 10 bases remaining between them. The length of the CDR3 is 15 residues. CDR3 protein: CASSLESVYNYGYTF. CDR3 sequence (DNA): TGTGCCAGCAGTTTAGAGTCAGTATATAACTATGGCTACACCTTC.

Ten or more counts support this clonotype. V and J are TRBV27 and TRBJ2-3; D unresolved. The CDR3 contains 14 residues. CDR1 MNHEY and CDR2 SMNVEV come from the germline V gene (reference sequence). The germline V and J ends were trimmed by 1 base and 1 base, with 6 bases remaining between them. CDR3: CASSLFTGTDTQYF. In nucleotides, the CDR3 is TGTGCCAGCAGTTTATTTACTGGCACAGATACGCAGTATTTT.

In its sample, this clonotype was seen a few times. The chain joins TRBV24-1 to TRBJ2-2, with unresolved D. The CDR3 covers 13 residues. Trimming removed 1 base at V and 7 bases at J, with 6 bases between. Per the germline V gene, CDR1 is KGHDR and CDR2 is SFDVKD. For the CDR3, the DNA is TGTGCCACCAGTGATTTTGGAGACGGGGAGCTGTTTTTT. It codes for CATSDFGDGELFF.

This sequence joins TRBV5-1 and TRBJ2-5; the match to TRBD1 covers 7 bases. V shed 0 bases, J shed 6 bases, and the junction held 2 bases outside the gene matches. Germline lookup yields CDR1 SGHRS and CDR2 YFSETQ. The CDR3 totals 13 residues. CDR3 amino acids: CASSLEGAKTQYF. CDR3 in DNA: TGCGCCAGCAGCTTGGAGGGGGCAAAGACCCAGTACTTC. Full variable domain (rest looked up from reference TRBV5-1 and TRBJ2-5): KAGVTQTPRYLIKTRGQQVTLSCSPISGHRSVSWYQQTPGQGLQFLFEYFSETQRNKGNFPGRFSGRQFSNSRSEMNVSTLELGDSALYLCASSLEGAKTQYFGPGTRLLVL.

J is TRBJ2-1 and V is TRBV12-3 or TRBV12-4; weak D call: TRBD2 (5 bases). Trimming took 8 bases from V and 12 from J, leaving 11 bases between them. CDR3 length: 10 residues. CDR3 nucleotide sequence: TGTGCCAGCTCGAGGGAAAGGCAGTTCTTC. This sequence encodes CASSRERQFF.

This clonotype was picked up many times. The gene calls are TRBV2 and TRBJ2-7, with TRBD1 matching over 10 bases. Germline trimming cut 4 bases from V and 3 bases from J; bases unmatched to any gene: 0. CDR3 size: 13 residues. Germline V gives CDR1 SNHLY, CDR2 FYNNEI. The CDR3 loop reads CASSGTGGYEQYF. The CDR3 nucleotides are TGTGCCAGCAGTGGGACAGGGGGCTACGAGCAGTACTTC.

This clonotype was found a few times. This chain links TRBV12-3 or TRBV12-4 with TRBJ2-1; 9 bases are a match to TRBD2. This CDR3 comprises 15 residues. Trimming removed 8 bases from V and 7 bases from J; junction bases left unmatched: 12. CDR3 in DNA: TGTGCCAGCGCCCCCCGCGGGAGGGCCTTTAATGAGCAGTTCTTC. Amino acids: CASAPRGRAFNEQFF.

The chain uses TRBV7-2 and TRBJ2-2; tentatively, D is TRBD1 (6 bases). Trimming removed 4 bases from V and 2 bases from J, with 14 bases in between. The CDR3 is 16 amino acids. Germline CDR1 is SGHTA and CDR2 is FQGNSA. CDR3 protein: CASSSNRVSNTGELFF. CDR3 nucleotides: TGTGCCAGCAGCTCCAACAGGGTGTCAAACACCGGGGAGCTGTTTTTT.

In its sample, this clonotype was seen a few times. The genes are TRBV19 and TRBJ1-1; a possible D gene is TRBD1 (5 bases). Looked up from germline, CDR1 is LNHDA and CDR2 is SQIVND (reference sequence). Trimming removed 8 bases from V and 3 bases from J, with 13 bases in between. The CDR3 sequence is 13 residues long. This CDR3 is CASGTLKDTEAFF. For the CDR3, the DNA is TGTGCCAGTGGGACCCTGAAGGACACTGAAGCTTTCTTT.

J is TRBJ2-1 and V is TRBV20-1; 9 nucleotides match TRBD2. The germline V gene has CDR1 DFQATT and CDR2 SNEGSKA (reference sequence). V lost 7 bases, J lost 7 bases, and 11 bases stayed unmatched. CDR3 length equals 14 residues. CDR3 sequence: CSVFSGSGFNEQFF. The CDR3 DNA reads as TGCAGTGTTTTTAGCGGGAGCGGATTTAATGAGCAGTTCTTC.

This chain connects TRBV3-1 to TRBJ2-3; 10 bases agree with TRBD2. Germline values: CDR1 LGHDT, CDR2 YNNKEL (reference sequence). This CDR3 has 17 residues. J gave up 0 bases and V 5 bases, and 8 bases lay outside the gene matches. CDR3 nucleotides: TGTGCCAGCAGCACTAATCTAGCGGGAGAGAGCACAGATACGCAGTATTTT. Translated: CASSTNLAGESTDTQYF.

This clonotype has a handful of counts. The rearrangement links TRBV7-2 to TRBJ2-3, with 9 bases identical to TRBD2. The CDR3 sequence is 17 residues long. Germline lookup yields CDR1 SGHTA and CDR2 FQGNSA. V lost 3 bases to trimming and J lost 1 base; unmatched junction nucleotides: 8. The CDR3 coding sequence is TGTGCCAGCAGCTTTAGGGGACTAGCAACTGGCACAGATACGCAGTATTTT. As protein: CASSFRGLATGTDTQYF. The complete variable domain, with remaining parts taken from reference TRBV7-2 and TRBJ2-3, reads GAGVSQSPSNKVTEKGKDVELRCDPISGHTALYWYRQSLGQGLEFLIYFQGNSAPDKSGLPSDRFSAERTGGSVSTLTIQRTQQEDSAVYLCASSFRGLATGTDTQYFGPGTRLTVL.

The table lists this clonotype with many counts. The J gene is TRBJ2-1, the V gene TRBV5-6; 8 bases align to TRBD2. This CDR3 is built from 13 residues. With V trimmed by 4 bases and J by 15 bases, 12 bases remained unmatched. Germline CDR1 is SGHDT and CDR2 is YYEEEE. The CDR3: CASSGSSGVPRFF. DNA for the CDR3: TGTGCCAGCAGCGGAAGTAGCGGGGTGCCAAGGTTCTTC. The full variable domain, with the rest looked up from reference TRBV5-6 and TRBJ2-1, is DAGVTQSPTHLIKTRGQQVTLRCSPKSGHDTVSWYQQALGQGPQFIFQYYEEEERQRGNFPDRFSGHQFPNYSSELNVNALLLGDSALYLCASSGSSGVPRFFGPGTRLTVL.

This clonotype was seen a few times. J is TRBJ2-3 and V is TRBV20-1, with 11 bases identical to TRBD2. Germline trimming cut 4 bases from V and 3 bases from J; bases unmatched to any gene: 3. Per the germline V gene, CDR1 is DFQATT and CDR2 is SNEGSKA (reference sequence). CDR3 size: 14 residues. The CDR3 DNA sequence: TGCAGTGCTAACCTAGCGGGAGGTACAGATACGCAGTATTTT. Its translation is CSANLAGGTDTQYF.

DNA for the CDR3: TGTGCCAGCAGTTTATCGAATGGCGCAACTAATGAAAAACTGTTTTTT. It encodes CASSLSNGATNEKLFF. The chain has TRBV12-3 or TRBV12-4 and TRBJ1-4; unclear D gene. The CDR3 covers 16 residues. The ends were cut back, 2 bases at V and 0 bases at J, with 10 bases in the middle.

This clonotype showed up just a few times. V and J are TRBV11-2 and TRBJ2-5; 8 bases line up with TRBD1. CDR1 and CDR2 from the germline V gene are SGHAT and FQNNGV. V trimming: 5 bases; J trimming: 1 base; junction bases outside the gene matches: 9. The CDR3 length is 16 residues. The CDR3 sequence is CASSPTQGASQETQYF. In nucleotides, the CDR3 is TGTGCCAGCAGCCCTACGCAGGGGGCCTCCCAAGAGACCCAGTACTTC.

The chain joins TRBV20-1 to TRBJ2-7, with TRBD2 matching 9 bases. This CDR3 comprises 14 residues. Germline assignment: CDR1 DFQATT and CDR2 SNEGSKA (reference sequence). Unmatched junction bases numbered 6, after V lost 6 bases and J lost 0 bases. CDR3 loop: CSARYSGSSYEQYF. The CDR3 DNA follows: TGCAGTGCCCGCTATAGCGGGAGCTCCTACGAGCAGTACTTC.

This clonotype was seen more than once but under ten times. The rearrangement joins TRBV6-6 to TRBJ1-2, with D possibly matching TRBD1 (5 bases). Germline CDR1 reads MNHNY; CDR2 reads SVGAGI (reference sequence). This CDR3 region has 10 residues. V was trimmed by 4 bases and J by 8 bases, leaving 5 bases between them. The chain's CDR3 is CASSWGGYTF. DNA of the CDR3: TGTGCCAGCAGTTGGGGGGGCTACACCTTC.